These 32 T cell receptor beta chains originate from one sample sequenced in a study of cytomegalovirus exposure and HLA in healthy donors. The primer mix had 60 Vbeta and 13 Jbeta primers. TCRdb's copy holds only in-frame clones and misses some; the assay was immunoSEQ multiplex PCR. The sample data list 45,000 to 60,000 clones. Sequencing used PBMCs. The receptor source for this set is a male donor in good health and CMV-seronegative.

The rearrangement links TRBV5-6 to TRBJ1-1; no reliable D call. Trimming removed 0 bases from V and 3 bases from J, with 18 bases in between. CDR1 and CDR2 from the germline V gene are SGHDT and YYEEEE. This CDR3 region has 17 residues. The DNA for the CDR3 is TGTGCCAGCAGCTTGGTGATATGCCCCCGTGCGTACACTGAAGCTTTCTTT. Its translation: CASSLVICPRAYTEAFF.

The V and J genes are TRBV5-6 and TRBJ1-2; 7 bases are shared with TRBD1. After removal of 0 bases from V and 8 bases from J, the junction contained 7 bases not matched to a gene. Germline assignment: CDR1 SGHDT and CDR2 YYEEEE. The CDR3 consists of 14 residues. CDR3 DNA sequence: TGTGCCAGCAGCTTGGGTACAGGGGTCGTAGGCTACACCTTC. Encoded protein: CASSLGTGVVGYTF. The full variable domain, in which reference TRBV5-6 and TRBJ1-2 provide the parts outside the CDR3, is DAGVTQSPTHLIKTRGQQVTLRCSPKSGHDTVSWYQQALGQGPQFIFQYYEEEERQRGNFPDRFSGHQFPNYSSELNVNALLLGDSALYLCASSLGTGVVGYTFGSGTRLTVV.

The V gene is TRBV14, the J gene TRBJ1-2; D remains ambiguous. V was pared by 0 bases and J by 7 bases, with 9 bases between. The germline V gene has CDR1 SGHDN and CDR2 FVKESK. This CDR3 region has 13 residues. This CDR3 is CASSQDWRGGYTF. The CDR3 bases are TGTGCCAGCAGCCAAGATTGGCGGGGTGGCTACACCTTC.

The chain joins TRBV27 to TRBJ2-7; 12 bases are a match to TRBD1. With V trimmed by 5 bases and J by 4 bases, 12 bases remained unmatched. Germline CDR1 reads MNHEY; CDR2 reads SMNVEV (reference sequence). The CDR3 loop spans 17 amino acids. The CDR3 protein is CASSPGQGARKGYEQYF. CDR3 DNA sequence: TGTGCCAGCAGTCCGGGACAGGGGGCGCGAAAAGGGTACGAGCAGTACTTC.

The chain links TRBV4-3 to TRBJ1-1, with TRBD1 matching over 8 bases. Trimming cost V 4 bases and J 4 bases; bases outside gene matches: 11. The CDR3 has 16 amino acids. Germline CDR1 is LGHNA and CDR2 is YSLEER. The CDR3 sequence: CASSPKTGGPGTEAFF. The CDR3 region has the DNA TGCGCCAGCAGCCCCAAAACAGGGGGGCCGGGCACTGAAGCTTTCTTT.

The chain is built from TRBV14 and TRBJ1-1; D not resolved. V was trimmed by 0 bases and J by 1 base, leaving 3 bases between them. Germline CDR1 and CDR2: SGHDN and FVKESK. The CDR3 covers 13 residues. The CDR3: CASSQDGNTEAFF. In DNA form, the CDR3 reads TGTGCCAGCAGCCAAGACGGGAACACTGAAGCTTTCTTT.

The rearrangement links TRBV30 to TRBJ1-1; a weak D match, TRBD1 (6 bases). The germline V gene encodes CDR1 GTSNPN and CDR2 SVGIG (reference sequence). Deletions cut 2 bases from V and 9 bases from J, with 19 bases between. The length of the CDR3 is 14 residues. The CDR3 DNA follows: TGTGCCTGGAGTCCGAACAGGGTTGTCATTAAAGCTTTCTTT. It encodes CAWSPNRVVIKAFF.

The genes are TRBV5-1 and TRBJ1-2; D may be TRBD1 (6 bases). The V gene's germline CDR1 is SGHRS and CDR2 YFSETQ. The V gene lost 4 bases and the J gene lost 4 bases, with 14 bases spanning the gap. The CDR3 spans 14 residues. This CDR3 reads CASSVGTTPYGYTF. The CDR3 region has the DNA TGCGCCAGCAGCGTGGGGACAACACCCTATGGCTACACCTTC.

V gene TRBV6-1 combines with J gene TRBJ1-6; no reliable D call. V lost 4 bases, J lost 0 bases, and 16 bases lay in between. The CDR3 is 18 residues long. Germline assignment: CDR1 MNHNS and CDR2 SASEGT. The CDR3 loop reads CASSATPTLSSYNSPLHF. DNA of the CDR3: TGTGCCAGCAGTGCCACCCCTACGTTAAGCTCCTATAATTCACCCCTCCACTTT.

J is TRBJ2-3 and V is TRBV11-3, with unresolved D. The germline gives CDR1 SGHNT, CDR2 YENEEA. The CDR3 loop spans 15 amino acids. V was cut by 5 bases and J by 1 base, with 13 bases left in between. The CDR3 here is CASSLRGLRTDTQYF. In DNA form, the CDR3 reads TGTGCCAGCAGCCTACGTGGGCTTCGCACAGATACGCAGTATTTT.

This chain joins TRBV11-3 and TRBJ2-2; perhaps TRBD2 as D (6 bases). Looked up from germline, CDR1 is SGHNT and CDR2 is YENEEA. The CDR3 sequence is 14 residues long. V lost 5 bases, J lost 5 bases, and 12 bases lay in between. CDR3 sequence (DNA): TGTGCCAGCAGCCACCTGGCGGGGACCGGGGAGCTGTTTTTT. As protein: CASSHLAGTGELFF.

This chain joins TRBV27 and TRBJ1-1, with 8 bases lining up with TRBD1. The junction had 8 bases not matched to a gene; V was cut back by 3 bases and J by 5 bases. The CDR3 consists of 15 residues. CDR1 MNHEY and CDR2 SMNVEV come from the germline V gene (reference sequence). CDR3 amino acids: CASSFLPGQGTEAFF. CDR3 bases: TGTGCCAGCAGTTTCCTTCCCGGACAGGGAACTGAAGCTTTCTTT.

This chain joins TRBV14 and TRBJ2-7; tentatively, D is TRBD1 (5 bases). The CDR3 covers 14 residues. The germline CDR1 and CDR2 sequences are SGHDN and FVKESK. V lost 5 bases to trimming and J lost 0 bases, with 11 bases between them. The CDR3 bases are TGTGCCAGCAGCTTTACAGGCAGCTCCTACGAGCAGTACTTC. Translation: CASSFTGSSYEQYF.

This chain links TRBV4-1 with TRBJ1-1; tentatively, D is TRBD1 (5 bases). With 1 base removed from V and 1 base from J, the gap between germline ends came to 7 bases. CDR1 is MGHRA, CDR2 YSYEKL, per germline. The CDR3 consists of 14 residues. In DNA form, the CDR3 reads TGCGCCAGCAGCCAAGGACAGCCGAACACTGAAGCTTTCTTT. Residues: CASSQGQPNTEAFF.

This sequence joins TRBV18 and TRBJ2-4, with D possibly matching TRBD1 (5 bases). The CDR3 contains 13 residues. Trimming pared 1 base from V and 15 bases from J, leaving 16 bases between. Per the germline V gene, CDR1 is KGHSH and CDR2 is LQKENI. The CDR3 here is CASSPRFDSPWYF. The CDR3 coding sequence is TGTGCCAGCTCACCACGGTTCGACAGCCCGTGGTACTTC.

The chain recombines TRBV30 with TRBJ2-2, with D uncertain. In germline, CDR1 is GTSNPN, CDR2 SVGIG (reference sequence). With 3 bases removed from V and 7 bases from J, the gap between germline ends came to 12 bases. The CDR3 runs to 13 residues. CDR3 protein: CAWRSGTSGELFF. In DNA form, the CDR3 reads TGTGCCTGGAGATCAGGAACAAGCGGGGAGCTGTTTTTT.

The V and J genes are TRBV5-1 and TRBJ2-3; D unclear. This CDR3 has 14 residues. Trimming removed 0 bases at V and 2 bases at J, with 7 bases between. Germline loops: CDR1 SGHRS, CDR2 YFSETQ. The DNA of the CDR3 is TGCGCCAGCAGCTTGGGGGCCTCCACAGATACGCAGTATTTT. This codes for CASSLGASTDTQYF.

The CDR3 region is CASSRGRQNTEAFF. The CDR3 DNA reads as TGCGCCAGCAGCCGAGGTCGTCAGAACACTGAAGCTTTCTTT. The gene calls are TRBV5-1 and TRBJ1-1; D gene ambiguous. CDR3 size: 14 residues. V lost 4 bases to trimming and J lost 1 base, with 11 bases between them. Germline CDR1 and CDR2: SGHRS and YFSETQ.

This sequence joins TRBV6-4 and TRBJ2-2, with 10 nucleotides matching TRBD2. Trimming removed 7 bases from V and 6 bases from J; junction bases left unmatched: 8. The CDR3 is made up of 15 amino acids. Looked up from germline, CDR1 is MRHNA and CDR2 is SNTAGT. The CDR3 nucleotides are TGTGCCAGCAAGGAGCGGGGGGGCAGCCCCGGGGAGCTGTTTTTT. Amino acid sequence: CASKERGGSPGELFF.

The rearrangement joins TRBV6-5 to TRBJ1-6; the D is unclear. Germline values: CDR1 MNHEY, CDR2 SVGAGI. Trimming pared 0 bases from V and 5 bases from J, leaving 5 bases between. The CDR3 has 14 amino acids. The CDR3 spells CASSYSSNNSPLHF. CDR3 coding DNA: TGTGCCAGCAGTTACTCAAGCAATAATTCACCCCTCCACTTT.

The chain carries TRBV7-3 and TRBJ1-1; a weak D match, TRBD1 (6 bases). Trimming took 3 bases from V and 2 from J, leaving 7 bases between them. CDR1 is SGHTA, CDR2 FQGTGA, per germline. The CDR3 totals 13 residues. This chain's CDR3 is CASSLDSNTEAFF. Here the CDR3 DNA reads TGTGCCAGCAGCTTGGACAGTAACACTGAAGCTTTCTTT.

The genes are TRBV2 and TRBJ2-3; 12 bases line up with TRBD2. Trimming cost V 4 bases and J 7 bases; bases outside gene matches: 6. Germline CDR1 is SNHLY and CDR2 is FYNNEI. The CDR3 length is 15 residues. The CDR3 sequence is CASSGSTSGGYTQYF. The CDR3 DNA sequence: TGTGCCAGCAGTGGCTCGACTAGCGGGGGATATACGCAGTATTTT.

The chain couples TRBV4-3 to TRBJ2-3, with TRBD1 identical over 7 bases. The CDR3 length is 14 residues. V lost 5 bases to trimming and J lost 2 bases; unmatched junction nucleotides: 4. The germline V gene encodes CDR1 LGHNA and CDR2 YSLEER. In DNA form, the CDR3 reads TGCGCCAGCAGCGCAGGGGGATTCACAGATACGCAGTATTTT. Residues: CASSAGGFTDTQYF.

This chain's CDR3 is CASRDVDSSNQPQHF. The CDR3 DNA is TGTGCCAGTAGGGATGTTGACTCCAGCAATCAGCCCCAGCATTTT. This chain joins TRBV19 and TRBJ1-5; no reliable D call. V shed 6 bases and J shed 1 base, with 13 bases lying between them. CDR3 length: 15 residues. CDR1 and CDR2 (germline): LNHDA, SQIVND (reference sequence).

V gene TRBV4-2 combines with J gene TRBJ2-7; the D gene is possibly TRBD1 (5 bases). From germline, CDR1 is LGHNA and CDR2 YNFKEQ. V lost 1 base, J lost 2 bases, and 12 bases lay in between. This CDR3 has 15 amino acids. The CDR3 DNA follows: TGTGCCAGCAGCCAAGCCACAGGCGGAACCTACGAGCAGTACTTC. Translating it yields CASSQATGGTYEQYF.

The V call is TRBV29-1, the J call TRBJ2-3; D may be TRBD2 (6 bases). The CDR3 runs to 14 residues. Trimming pared 6 bases from V and 1 base from J, leaving 14 bases between. Germline CDR1 is SQVTM and CDR2 is ANQGSEA. The CDR3 DNA sequence: TGCAGCGTCGCTTCGGCTAGCGGCACAGATACGCAGTATTTT. It is translated as CSVASASGTDTQYF.

The chain recombines TRBV14 with TRBJ2-7; no clear D. CDR3 length: 13 amino acids. The V gene lost 5 bases and the J gene lost 0 bases, with 8 bases spanning the gap. Germline V lookup: CDR1 SGHDN, CDR2 FVKESK. CDR3 sequence (DNA): TGTGCCAGCAGCGCCGGGTCCTCCTACGAGCAGTACTTC. Encoded protein: CASSAGSSYEQYF. Full variable domain (rest looked up from reference TRBV14 and TRBJ2-7): EAGVTQFPSHSVIEKGQTVTLRCDPISGHDNLYWYRRVMGKEIKFLLHFVKESKQDESGMPNNRFLAERTGGTYSTLKVQPAELEDSGVYFCASSAGSSYEQYFGPGTRLTVT.

V is TRBV30 and J is TRBJ1-2; D is uncertain. This CDR3 has 14 amino acids. V was pared by 8 bases and J by 4 bases, with 20 bases between. Germline-derived CDR1 and CDR2 are GTSNPN and SVGIG (reference sequence). CDR3 protein: CAQERTVAGYGYTF. DNA for the CDR3: TGTGCCCAGGAAAGGACGGTGGCGGGCTATGGCTACACCTTC.

This rearrangement joins TRBV9 to TRBJ1-1, with 8 bases identical to TRBD1. The J segment lost 6 bases and the V segment lost 0 bases, leaving 4 bases of the junction unmatched. Germline assignment: CDR1 SGDLS and CDR2 YYNGEE. The CDR3 totals 14 residues. The CDR3 here is CASSVGQTGAEAFF. Written as DNA, the CDR3 is TGTGCCAGCAGCGTAGGGCAGACAGGGGCTGAAGCTTTCTTT.

The chain links TRBV6-1 to TRBJ1-3; no definite D call. The V end was cut by 0 bases, the J end by 0 bases, with 6 bases between. Germline loops: CDR1 MNHNS, CDR2 SASEGT. This CDR3 has 15 residues. The CDR3 DNA follows: TGTGCCAGCAGTGAAGCGACGGGCTCTGGAAACACCATATATTTT. This sequence encodes CASSEATGSGNTIYF.

This sequence joins TRBV29-1 and TRBJ1-2; perhaps TRBD1 as D (6 bases). Germline V CDR1 and CDR2: SQVTM, ANQGSEA. V was clipped by 0 bases and J by 4 bases, with 12 bases between them. The CDR3 loop spans 14 amino acids. CDR3 protein: CSVEDRGGGYGYTF. DNA of the CDR3: TGCAGCGTTGAAGATCGAGGGGGGGGCTATGGCTACACCTTC.

By frequency, this clone registers medium-sized. The chain combines TRBV9 with TRBJ1-4; the match to TRBD1 covers 8 bases. Germline values: CDR1 SGDLS, CDR2 YYNGEE. J lost 6 bases, V lost 7 bases, and 5 bases had no gene match. The CDR3 consists of 13 residues. This chain's CDR3 is CASGGQEYEKLFF. CDR3 sequence (DNA): TGTGCCAGCGGGGGACAGGAGTATGAAAAACTGTTTTTT.